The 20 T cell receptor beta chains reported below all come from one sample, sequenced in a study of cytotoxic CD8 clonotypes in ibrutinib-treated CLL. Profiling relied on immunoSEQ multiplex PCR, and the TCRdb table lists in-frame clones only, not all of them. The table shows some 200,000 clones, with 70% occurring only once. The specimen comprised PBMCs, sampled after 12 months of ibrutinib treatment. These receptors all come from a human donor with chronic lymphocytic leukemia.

The CDR3 protein is CASSQGQGSYGYTF. Written as DNA, the CDR3 is TGTGCCAGCTCACAGGGACAGGGGAGCTATGGCTACACCTTC. The chain carries TRBV18 and TRBJ1-2; TRBD1 matches 10 bases. Germline trimming cut 4 bases from V and 4 bases from J; bases unmatched to any gene: 3. This CDR3 is 14 amino acids long. From germline, CDR1 is KGHSH and CDR2 LQKENI.

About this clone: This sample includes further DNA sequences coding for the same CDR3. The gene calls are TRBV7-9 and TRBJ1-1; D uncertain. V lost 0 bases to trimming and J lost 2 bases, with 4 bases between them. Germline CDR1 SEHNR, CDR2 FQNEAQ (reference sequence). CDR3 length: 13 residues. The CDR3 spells CASSLATNTEAFF. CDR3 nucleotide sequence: TGTGCCAGCAGCTTAGCGACAAACACTGAAGCTTTCTTT.

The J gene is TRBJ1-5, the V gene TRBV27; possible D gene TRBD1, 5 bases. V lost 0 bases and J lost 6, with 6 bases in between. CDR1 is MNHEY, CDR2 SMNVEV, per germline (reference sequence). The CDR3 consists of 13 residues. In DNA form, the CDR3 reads TGTGCCAGCAGTTTATCGGGGACTCAGCCCCAGCATTTT. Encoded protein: CASSLSGTQPQHF.

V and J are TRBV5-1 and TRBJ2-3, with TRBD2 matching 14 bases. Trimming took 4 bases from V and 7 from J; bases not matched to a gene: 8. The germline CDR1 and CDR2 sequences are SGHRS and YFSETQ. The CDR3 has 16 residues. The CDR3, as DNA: TGCGCCAGCAGCGAAAGACTAGCGGGGGGGCCTTATACGCAGTATTTT. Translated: CASSERLAGGPYTQYF.

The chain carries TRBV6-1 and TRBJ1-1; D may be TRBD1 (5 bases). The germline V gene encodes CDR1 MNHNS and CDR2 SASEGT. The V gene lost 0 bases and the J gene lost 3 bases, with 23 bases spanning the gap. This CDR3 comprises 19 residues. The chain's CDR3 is CASSEARVGPLGVYTEAFF. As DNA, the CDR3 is TGTGCCAGCAGTGAAGCGAGGGTGGGACCACTAGGGGTTTACACTGAAGCTTTCTTT.

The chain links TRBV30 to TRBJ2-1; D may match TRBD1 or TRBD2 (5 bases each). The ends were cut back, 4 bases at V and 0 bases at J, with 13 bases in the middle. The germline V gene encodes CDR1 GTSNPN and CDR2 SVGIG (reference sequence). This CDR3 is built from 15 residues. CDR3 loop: CAWNLGTSSYNEQFF. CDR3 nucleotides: TGTGCCTGGAATCTGGGGACCAGCTCCTACAATGAGCAGTTCTTC.

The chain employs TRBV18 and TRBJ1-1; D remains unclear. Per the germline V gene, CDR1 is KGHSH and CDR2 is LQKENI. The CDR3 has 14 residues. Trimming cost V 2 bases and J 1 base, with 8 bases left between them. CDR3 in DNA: TGTGCCAGCTCACCATTTCAGGAGAACACTGAAGCTTTCTTT. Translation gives CASSPFQENTEAFF.

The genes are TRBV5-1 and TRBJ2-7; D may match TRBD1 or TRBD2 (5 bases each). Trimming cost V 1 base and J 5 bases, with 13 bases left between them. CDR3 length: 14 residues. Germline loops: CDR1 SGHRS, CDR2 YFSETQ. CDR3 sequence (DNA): TGCGCCAGCAGCTTGCGGCGTCTGGGGGACGAGCAGTACTTC. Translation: CASSLRRLGDEQYF.

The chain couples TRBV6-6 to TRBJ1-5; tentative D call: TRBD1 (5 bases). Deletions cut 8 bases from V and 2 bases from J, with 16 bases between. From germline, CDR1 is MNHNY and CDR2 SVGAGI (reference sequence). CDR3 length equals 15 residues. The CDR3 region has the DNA TGTGCCAGCCGCCGAAGTGGGGGTGGCAATCAGCCCCAGCATTTT. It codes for CASRRSGGGNQPQHF.

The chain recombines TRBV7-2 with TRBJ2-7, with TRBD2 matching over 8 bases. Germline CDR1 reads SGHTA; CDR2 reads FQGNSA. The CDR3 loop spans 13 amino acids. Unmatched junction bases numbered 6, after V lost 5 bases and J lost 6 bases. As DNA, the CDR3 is TGTGCCAGCAGCCCTCTCAGCGGGAGCGAGCAGTACTTC. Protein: CASSPLSGSEQYF.

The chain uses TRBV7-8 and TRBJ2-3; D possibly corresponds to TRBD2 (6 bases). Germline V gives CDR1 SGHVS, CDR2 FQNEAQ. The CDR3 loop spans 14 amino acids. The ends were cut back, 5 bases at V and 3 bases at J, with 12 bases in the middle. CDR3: CASSKTGRTDTQYF. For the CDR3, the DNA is TGTGCCAGCAGCAAAACCGGGAGAACAGATACGCAGTATTTT.

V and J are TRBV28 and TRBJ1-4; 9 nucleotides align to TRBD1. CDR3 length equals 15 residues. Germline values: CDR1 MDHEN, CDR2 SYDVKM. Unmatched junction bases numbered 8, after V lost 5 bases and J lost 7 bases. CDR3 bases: TGTGCCAGCAGTCTCTCCGGGACAGGGCGTGAAAAACTGTTTTTT. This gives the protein CASSLSGTGREKLFF.

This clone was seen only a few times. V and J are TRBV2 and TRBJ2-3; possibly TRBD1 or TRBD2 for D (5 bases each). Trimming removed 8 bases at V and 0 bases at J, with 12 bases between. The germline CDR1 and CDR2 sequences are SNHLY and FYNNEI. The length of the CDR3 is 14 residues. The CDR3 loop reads CASGGTTSTDTQYF. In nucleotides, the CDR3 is TGTGCCAGCGGGGGAACAACTAGCACAGATACGCAGTATTTT.

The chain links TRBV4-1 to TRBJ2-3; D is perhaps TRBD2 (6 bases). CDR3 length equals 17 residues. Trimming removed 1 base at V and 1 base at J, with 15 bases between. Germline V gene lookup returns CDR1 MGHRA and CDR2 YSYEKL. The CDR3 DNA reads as TGCGCCAGCAGCCAAGCATCCAGGGCTAGCGGCACAGATACGCAGTATTTT. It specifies CASSQASRASGTDTQYF.

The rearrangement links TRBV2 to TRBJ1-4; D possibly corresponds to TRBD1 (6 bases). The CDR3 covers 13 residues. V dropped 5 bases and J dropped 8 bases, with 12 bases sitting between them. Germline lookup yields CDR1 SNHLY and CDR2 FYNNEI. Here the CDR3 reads CASSRAGEEKLFF. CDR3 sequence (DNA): TGTGCCAGCAGTCGGGCAGGGGAGGAAAAACTGTTTTTT.

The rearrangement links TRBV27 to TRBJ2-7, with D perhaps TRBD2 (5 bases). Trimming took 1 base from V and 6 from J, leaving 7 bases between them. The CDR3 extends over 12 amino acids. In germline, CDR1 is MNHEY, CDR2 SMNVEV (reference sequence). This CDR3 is CASSLWGVEQYF. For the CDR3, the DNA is TGTGCCAGCAGTTTATGGGGAGTCGAGCAGTACTTC.

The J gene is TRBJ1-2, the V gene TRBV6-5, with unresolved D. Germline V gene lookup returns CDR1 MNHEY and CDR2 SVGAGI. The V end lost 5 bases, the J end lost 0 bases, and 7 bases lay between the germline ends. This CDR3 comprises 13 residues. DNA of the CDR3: TGTGCCAGCAGTCCTAATGCTAACTATGGCTACACCTTC. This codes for CASSPNANYGYTF.

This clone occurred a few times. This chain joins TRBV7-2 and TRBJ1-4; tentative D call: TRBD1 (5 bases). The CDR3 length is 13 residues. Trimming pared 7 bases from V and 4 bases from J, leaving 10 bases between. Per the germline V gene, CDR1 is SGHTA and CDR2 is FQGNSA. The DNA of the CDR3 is TGTGCCAGCACATGGGGGTTTAATGAAAAACTGTTTTTT. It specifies CASTWGFNEKLFF.

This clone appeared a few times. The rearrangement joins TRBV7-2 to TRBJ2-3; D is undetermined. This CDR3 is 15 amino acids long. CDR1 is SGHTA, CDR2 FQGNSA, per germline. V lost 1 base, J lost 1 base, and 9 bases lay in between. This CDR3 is CASSLDGERTDTQYF. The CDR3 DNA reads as TGTGCCAGCAGCTTAGACGGCGAGCGCACAGATACGCAGTATTTT.

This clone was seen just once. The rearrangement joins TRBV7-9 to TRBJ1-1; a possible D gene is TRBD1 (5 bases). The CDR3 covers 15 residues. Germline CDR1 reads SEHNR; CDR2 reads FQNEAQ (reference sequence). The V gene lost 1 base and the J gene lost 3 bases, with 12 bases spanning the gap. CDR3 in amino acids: CASSLGLTEDTEAFF. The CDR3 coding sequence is TGTGCCAGCAGCTTAGGGTTGACAGAAGACACTGAAGCTTTCTTT. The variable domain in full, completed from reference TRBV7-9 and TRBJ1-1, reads DTGVSQNPRHKITKRGQNVTFRCDPISEHNRLYWYRQTLGQGPEFLTYFQNEAQLEKSRLLSDRFSAERPKGSFSTLEIQRTEQGDSAMYLCASSLGLTEDTEAFFGQGTRLTVV.